This TCR beta chain was profiled in a study of blood T cell repertoires in COVID-19. The CDR3 length is 13 residues. The germline V gene encodes CDR1 LNHDA and CDR2 SQIVND (reference sequence). V dropped 2 bases and J dropped 7 bases, with 9 bases sitting between them. The authors' processing: Estimation of nucleated cell counts was performed using reference gene primer amplification. Profiling relied on immunoSEQ multiplex PCR, and the TCRdb table lists in-frame clones only, not all of them. V, J and clone size were drawn from that table, and D and trimming were deduced from the DNA. The sample consists of around 210,000 clones, about 86% of them appearing once.

The origin of this receptor is a woman between 65 and 79 years old with acute or convalescent COVID-19. Sequenced material: peripheral blood. The chain uses TRBV19 and TRBJ1-5; a weak D match, TRBD1 (5 bases). CDR3 DNA: TGTGCCAGTAGTATATCCAGGGTCCAGCCCCAGCATTTT. It specifies CASSISRVQPQHF.